This T cell receptor beta chain was captured by sequencing in a study of T cells in Graves' hyperthyroidism and ophthalmopathy. This clonotype was recorded at least ten times. As yet, its antigen is unknown. A read error may produce the germline difference seen at one junction end. TCR beta CDR3 region amplification was performed from RNA transcripts. HTBI primers were the set used in a first-round RT-PCR of the TCR CDR3. TCRdb used MiXCR to reprocess the multiplex PCR reads, holding one entry per CDR3 protein. The sample comprises about 640,000 distinct CDR3 sequences, less than 25% of which are singletons, and under 35% rests with the top ten. Ophthalmopathy cases met thresholds of Clinical Activity Score at least 3, NOSPECS grade at least 4 and duration under 3 months. Looked up from germline, CDR1 is SGHRS and CDR2 is YFSETQ. The CDR3 runs 14 residues. Study outcomes and limitations: Blood also showed most of the thyroid clonotypes that were expanded above 0.001. A median roughly six months before onset, the model predicted ophthalmopathy.

The specimen sequenced was blood. This sequence was found in a man in his thirties or forties with Graves' ophthalmopathy. The V call is TRBV5-1, the J call TRBJ1-1; 9 bases are shared with TRBD1. The CDR3 coding sequence is TGTGCCAGCAGTTTGGGACAGGGCGGCACTGAAGCTTTCTTT. This gives the protein CASSLGQGGTEAFF.